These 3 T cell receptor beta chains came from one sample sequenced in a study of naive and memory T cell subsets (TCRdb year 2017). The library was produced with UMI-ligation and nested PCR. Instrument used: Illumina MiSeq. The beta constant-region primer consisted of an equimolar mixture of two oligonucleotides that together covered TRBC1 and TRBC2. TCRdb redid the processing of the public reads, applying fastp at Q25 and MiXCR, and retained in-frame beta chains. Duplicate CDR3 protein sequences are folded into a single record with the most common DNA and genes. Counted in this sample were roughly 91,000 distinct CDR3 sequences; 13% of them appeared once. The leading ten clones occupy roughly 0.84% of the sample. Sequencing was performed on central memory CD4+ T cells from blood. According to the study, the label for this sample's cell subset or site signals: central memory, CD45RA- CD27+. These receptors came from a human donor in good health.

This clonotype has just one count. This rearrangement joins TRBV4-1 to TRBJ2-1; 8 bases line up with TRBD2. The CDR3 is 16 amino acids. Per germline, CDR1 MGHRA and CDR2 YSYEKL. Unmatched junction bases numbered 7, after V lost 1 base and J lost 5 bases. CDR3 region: CASSQVKGLADNEQFF. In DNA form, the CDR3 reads TGCGCCAGCAGCCAAGTTAAAGGACTAGCAGACAATGAGCAGTTCTTC.

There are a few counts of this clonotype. In DNA, the CDR3 is TGTGCCAGCAGTAGAGCCGGGACTAGCGGCGCCTACAATGAGCAGTTCTTC. Translation gives CASSRAGTSGAYNEQFF. This sequence joins TRBV2 and TRBJ2-1; the match to TRBD2 covers 11 bases. V lost 5 bases, J lost 2 bases, and 8 bases stayed unmatched. CDR1 and CDR2 from the germline V gene are SNHLY and FYNNEI. The CDR3 totals 17 residues.

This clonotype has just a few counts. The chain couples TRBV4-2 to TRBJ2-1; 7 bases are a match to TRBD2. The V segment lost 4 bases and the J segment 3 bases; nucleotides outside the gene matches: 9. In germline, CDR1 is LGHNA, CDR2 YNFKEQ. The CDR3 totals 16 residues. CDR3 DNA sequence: TGTGCCAGCAGCCCGGGGGGTAGCGGAGACTACAATGAGCAGTTCTTC. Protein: CASSPGGSGDYNEQFF.